Detailed here is one T cell receptor beta chain. Its antigen is unknown. Since all of the isolated RNA was reverse transcribed, expressed TCRB transcripts were what got sequenced. TCRdb keeps only in-frame clones here, not all; method: immunoSEQ multiplex PCR. This table holds approximately 730,000 clones, about an eighth found once. The CDR3 covers 13 residues. The germline CDR1 and CDR2 sequences are LNHDA and SQIVND (reference sequence). V was clipped by 1 base and J by 11 bases, with 14 bases between them. The sample is drawn from a study of beta chain features in type 1 diabetes. Study outcomes and limitations: Shorter TCRB CDR3s, moderately but significantly so, were found in Type 1 diabetes patients in all four CD4+ subsets.

The receptor's source is a man younger than 35 with type 1 diabetes. The sequenced sample consisted of naive CD4+ T cells from blood. The chain links TRBV19 to TRBJ1-2; weak D call: TRBD1 (5 bases). The CDR3, as DNA: TGTGCCAGTAGTATAGCCGGACAACGGGGATACACCTTC. Residues: CASSIAGQRGYTF.